Sequencing of this T cell receptor beta chain was carried out in a study of blood T cells in healthy people across ages. In each sample, at least 7 million PBMCs were isolated. This clonotype occurred many times. A J-beta primer mix and a sample-barcoded 5' primer were used in a second PCR of roughly 6 to 11 cycles. TCRdb re-derived calls from the 5' RACE reads in MiXCR, one entry per CDR3 protein. The sample consists of approximately 780,000 distinct CDR3 sequences, more than 25% of them appearing once. V lost 6 bases to trimming and J lost 4 bases; unmatched junction nucleotides: 6. Germline CDR1 reads MNHEY; CDR2 reads SMNVEV (reference sequence). The CDR3 sequence is 14 residues long. The same sample was also studied in work on T cells of mothers and their children. As that study records: Donors comprised a few healthy Caucasian mothers plus their six children. All extracted RNA went into cDNA synthesis, roughly 1.5 ug per 15 ul.

The sequence derives from a boy younger than 18 in good health. The J gene is TRBJ2-1, the V gene TRBV27; 7 bases match TRBD1. Sequenced sample: blood. The CDR3 loop reads CASSLGTDYNEQFF. The DNA for the CDR3 is TGTGCCAGCAGCCTTGGGACAGATTACAATGAGCAGTTCTTC.